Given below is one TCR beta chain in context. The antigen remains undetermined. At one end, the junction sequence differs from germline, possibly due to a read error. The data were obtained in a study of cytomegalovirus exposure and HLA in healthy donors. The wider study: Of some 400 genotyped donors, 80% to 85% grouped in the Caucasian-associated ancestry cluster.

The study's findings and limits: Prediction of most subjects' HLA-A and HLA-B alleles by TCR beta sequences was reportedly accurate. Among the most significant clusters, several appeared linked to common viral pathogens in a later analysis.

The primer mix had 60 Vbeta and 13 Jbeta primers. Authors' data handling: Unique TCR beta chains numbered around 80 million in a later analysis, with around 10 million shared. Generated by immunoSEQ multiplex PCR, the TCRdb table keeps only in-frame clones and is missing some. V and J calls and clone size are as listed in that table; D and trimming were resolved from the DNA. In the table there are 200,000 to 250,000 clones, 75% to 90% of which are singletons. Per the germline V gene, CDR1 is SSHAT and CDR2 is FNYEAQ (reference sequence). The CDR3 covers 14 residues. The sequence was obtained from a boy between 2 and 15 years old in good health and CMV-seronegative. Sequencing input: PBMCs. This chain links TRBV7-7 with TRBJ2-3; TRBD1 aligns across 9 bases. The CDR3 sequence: CASSTGQGTDTQYF. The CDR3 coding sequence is TGTGCTAGCAGCACAGGACAGGGGACAGATACGCAGTATTTT.